This T cell receptor beta chain derives from a study of cytomegalovirus exposure and HLA in healthy donors. This clone has a handful of counts. This CDR3 has 13 residues. The germline CDR1 and CDR2 sequences are SQVTM and ANQGSEA. The primer mix had 60 Vbeta and 13 Jbeta primers. Measured with immunoSEQ multiplex PCR; TCRdb has only the in-frame clones, and not every one. The top ten hold less than 1.5% of the sample, which has roughly 200,000 clones, approximately 9.5% seen once. This clonotype was sampled from a woman in her 30s in good health and CMV-seropositive. This chain connects TRBV29-1 to TRBJ2-5; 10 bases line up with TRBD1. The closer fit of TRBJ2-7 to the DNA end suggests the J call may be wrong. Sequencing was carried out using PBMCs. The CDR3: CSFRTGGSYEQYF. DNA for the CDR3: TGCAGCTTCCGGACAGGGGGATCTTACGAGCAGTACTTC.